This record concerns one TCR beta chain sequence. The source of the sample is a study of T cell changes during pregnancy in multiple sclerosis. Libraries were prepared by immunoSEQ multiplex PCR; TCRdb keeps only in-frame clonotypes and omits some of them. The table records approximately 46,000 clones, roughly 89% of them present only once. This CDR3 is 14 amino acids long. Germline V gives CDR1 LNHDA, CDR2 SQIVND (reference sequence). Trimming at V came to 4 bases and at J to 5 bases, leaving 3 bases not matched to a gene. The V and J genes are TRBV19 and TRBJ2-2; TRBD2 matches at 8 bases. This sequence was found in a female donor in good health, enrolled as a control in a pregnancy study. Sequencing used peripheral blood, obtained after pregnancy. CDR3 nucleotides: TGTGCCAGTAGTAGGGGACTAGAAACCGGGGAGCTGTTTTTT. Residues: CASSRGLETGELFF.